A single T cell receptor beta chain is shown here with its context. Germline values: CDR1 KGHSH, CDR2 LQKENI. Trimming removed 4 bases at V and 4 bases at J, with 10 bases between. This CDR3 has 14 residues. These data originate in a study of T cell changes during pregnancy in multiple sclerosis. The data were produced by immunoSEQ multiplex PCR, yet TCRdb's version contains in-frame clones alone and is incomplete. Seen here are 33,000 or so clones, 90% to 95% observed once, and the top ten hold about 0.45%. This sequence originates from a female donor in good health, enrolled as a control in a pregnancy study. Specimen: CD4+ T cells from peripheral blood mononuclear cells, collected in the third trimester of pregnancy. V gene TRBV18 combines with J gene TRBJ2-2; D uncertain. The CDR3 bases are TGTGCCAGCTCACAAATGGCAGGCACCGGGGAGCTGTTTTTT. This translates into CASSQMAGTGELFF. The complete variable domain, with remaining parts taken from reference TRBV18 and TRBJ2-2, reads NAGVMQNPRHLVRRRGQEARLRCSPMKGHSHVYWYRQLPEEGLKFMVYLQKENIIDESGMPKERFSAEFPKEGPSILRIQQVVRGDSAAYFCASSQMAGTGELFFGEGSRLTVL.